The entry below describes one T cell receptor beta chain. Its antigen is unidentified. The data belong to a study of OX40 agonist ivuxolimab in advanced cancers. At the level of the study: The group had a mean age of roughly 65 years, ranged from roughly 20 to 80, and was approximately 81% male.

The V gene lost 5 bases and the J gene lost 4 bases, with 18 bases spanning the gap. CDR1 and CDR2 from the germline V gene are SEHNR and FQNEAQ (reference sequence). The CDR3 sequence is 17 residues long. Any history of autoimmune disease or systemic immunosuppression disqualified patients. Sequencing used immunoSEQ multiplex PCR; TCRdb keeps in-frame clones, though not all of them. Among under 45,000 clones, 75% to 85% were seen once, and the ten largest hold less than 5%. Study findings and constraints: The antigen specificity of the peripheral T cells (those that were expanded) was not determined. At 0.1 to 3.0 mg/kg and by week 6, CD4+ and CD8+ T cells in the blood had expanded clonally.

The sequence was collected from an adult with an advanced solid tumor such as melanoma, head and neck, liver or kidney cancer. V and J are TRBV7-9 and TRBJ2-6, with D possibly being TRBD1 or TRBD2 (5 bases each). This specimen was CD4+ or CD8+ T cells sorted from blood, taken in a trial of the OX40 agonist ivuxolimab. CDR3 sequence reads: CASSPPGVRDGANVLTF. The CDR3 DNA is TGTGCCAGCAGCCCTCCCGGCGTCAGGGACGGGGCCAACGTCCTGACTTTC.